The 29 T cell receptor beta chains listed next were all sequenced from one sample in a study of blood T cell repertoires in COVID-19. The protocol was immunoSEQ multiplex PCR, while the TCRdb copy is restricted to in-frame clones and leaves out a portion. The sample consists of 150,000 to 200,000 clones, more than 80% of them appearing once. Source material: PBMCs or T cells enriched from blood (not recorded which). Source of these receptors: a man in his forties or fifties who had recovered from COVID-19.

V and J are TRBV9 and TRBJ2-3; 8 bases agree with TRBD2. This CDR3 is built from 16 residues. Germline trimming cut 1 base from V and 4 bases from J; bases unmatched to any gene: 8. Germline V CDR1 and CDR2: SGDLS, YYNGEE. The CDR3 protein is CASSVKRETGADTQYF. The DNA of the CDR3 is TGTGCCAGCAGCGTAAAGCGGGAGACGGGTGCAGATACGCAGTATTTT.

V and J are TRBV5-1 and TRBJ2-5; possibly TRBD2 for D (5 bases). The germline V gene has CDR1 SGHRS and CDR2 YFSETQ. V was trimmed by 3 bases and J by 3 bases, leaving 15 bases between them. The CDR3 covers 15 residues. CDR3 nucleotide sequence: TGCGCCAGCAGCTATGGACCTCTCGGGGAAGAGACCCAGTACTTC. Translated: CASSYGPLGEETQYF.

This rearrangement joins TRBV7-9 to TRBJ1-2, with a tentative D call TRBD1 (6 bases). Trimming left V 6 bases short and J 6 bases short, with 17 bases between. Germline loops: CDR1 SEHNR, CDR2 FQNEAQ (reference sequence). The length of the CDR3 is 14 residues. This chain's CDR3 is CASRLERGGNGYTF. The CDR3 DNA reads as TGTGCCAGCAGACTCGAGAGGGGGGGCAATGGCTACACCTTC. Based on the CDR3 plus reference TRBV7-9 and TRBJ1-2, the full variable domain is DTGVSQNPRHKITKRGQNVTFRCDPISEHNRLYWYRQTLGQGPEFLTYFQNEAQLEKSRLLSDRFSAERPKGSFSTLEIQRTEQGDSAMYLCASRLERGGNGYTFGSGTRLTVV.

This chain links TRBV12-5 with TRBJ1-5; 9 bases agree with TRBD1. Germline CDR1 is LGHNT and CDR2 is FRNRAP. This CDR3 spans 15 amino acids. V lost 5 bases to trimming and J lost 7 bases; unmatched junction nucleotides: 9. The CDR3 sequence is CASGRGTGYGQPQHF. Here the CDR3 DNA reads TGTGCTAGTGGTCGGGGGACAGGGTACGGGCAGCCCCAGCATTTT.

V usage is TRBV6-5 and J usage is TRBJ1-2; possible D gene TRBD1, 6 bases. The V end lost 6 bases, the J end lost 1 base, and 6 bases lay between the germline ends. In germline, CDR1 is MNHEY, CDR2 SVGAGI. The CDR3 has 12 amino acids. For the CDR3, the DNA is TGTGCCAGCAGGGACAGTAACTATGGCTACACCTTC. The encoded protein is CASRDSNYGYTF.

The CDR3 DNA follows: TGTGCTAGTGGCCCGTCGCGGCGTGAAGCTTTCTTT. It specifies CASGPSRREAFF. V gene TRBV12-5 combines with J gene TRBJ1-1, with D unresolved. In germline, CDR1 is LGHNT, CDR2 FRNRAP. The CDR3 is made up of 12 amino acids. V lost 6 bases and J lost 7, with 12 bases in between.

This sequence joins TRBV9 and TRBJ2-1, with D perhaps matching TRBD1 (6 bases). The germline V and J ends were trimmed by 6 bases and 7 bases, with 8 bases remaining between them. CDR1 is SGDLS, CDR2 YYNGEE, per germline. The CDR3 has 11 amino acids. The CDR3 nucleotides are TGTGCCAGCAAAGGGGGAAATGAGCAGTTCTTC. Its translation is CASKGGNEQFF.

J is TRBJ2-1 and V is TRBV24-1; tentative D call: TRBD2 (6 bases). Trimming removed 4 bases from V and 7 bases from J, with 13 bases in between. This CDR3 comprises 14 residues. From germline, CDR1 is KGHDR and CDR2 SFDVKD. CDR3 in amino acids: CATSEGGEGNEQFF. Written as DNA, the CDR3 is TGTGCCACCAGTGAGGGCGGGGAAGGGAATGAGCAGTTCTTC.

This chain links TRBV5-6 with TRBJ2-1, with D uncertain. V lost 1 base and J 6 bases, leaving 5 bases between the germline ends. Germline V gives CDR1 SGHDT, CDR2 YYEEEE. The CDR3 spans 12 residues. The CDR3 spells CASSLWANEQFF. In nucleotides, the CDR3 is TGTGCCAGCAGCTTGTGGGCCAATGAGCAGTTCTTC. Using reference TRBV5-6 and TRBJ2-1 for the parts outside the CDR3, the full variable domain is DAGVTQSPTHLIKTRGQQVTLRCSPKSGHDTVSWYQQALGQGPQFIFQYYEEEERQRGNFPDRFSGHQFPNYSSELNVNALLLGDSALYLCASSLWANEQFFGPGTRLTVL.

This clone came up a few times. The chain employs TRBV19 and TRBJ1-2, with a possible D match to TRBD1 (6 bases). The V gene lost 3 bases and the J gene lost 4 bases, with 9 bases spanning the gap. The CDR3 extends over 13 amino acids. The germline V gene has CDR1 LNHDA and CDR2 SQIVND (reference sequence). In DNA form, the CDR3 reads TGTGCCAGTAGTATGCGGGGGGCCTATGGCTACACCTTC. Protein: CASSMRGAYGYTF.

J is TRBJ2-3 and V is TRBV5-1; 8 nucleotides agree with TRBD2. Trimming took 4 bases from V and 2 from J; bases not matched to a gene: 9. Germline CDR1 is SGHRS and CDR2 is YFSETQ. There are 16 residues in the CDR3. The CDR3 here is CASSEPGLVFTDTQYF. CDR3 coding DNA: TGCGCCAGCAGCGAACCGGGACTAGTATTCACAGATACGCAGTATTTT.

The gene calls are TRBV2 and TRBJ2-3, with D unclear. V gave up 7 bases and J gave up 2 bases, with 10 bases separating them. This CDR3 has 13 residues. Germline CDR1 reads SNHLY; CDR2 reads FYNNEI. The CDR3 DNA reads as TGTGCCAGCAAGAACACCAACACAGATACGCAGTATTTT. Amino acid sequence: CASKNTNTDTQYF.

The chain combines TRBV29-1 with TRBJ1-4; 7 nucleotides line up with TRBD1. Germline-derived CDR1 and CDR2 are SQVTM and ANQGSEA. The V and J ends lost 7 bases and 1 base, in that order; junction bases with no gene match: 0. The CDR3 totals 12 residues. This chain's CDR3 is CSAGGTNEKLFF. Here the CDR3 DNA reads TGCAGCGCAGGGGGAACTAATGAAAAACTGTTTTTT.

This clone has just one count. The chain recombines TRBV9 with TRBJ1-2; D is unclear. V lost 1 base and J lost 2, with 6 bases in between. This CDR3 region has 13 residues. CDR1 and CDR2 from the germline V gene are SGDLS and YYNGEE. The CDR3 spells CASSVSGNYGYTF. The CDR3 DNA reads as TGTGCCAGCAGCGTAAGCGGAAACTATGGCTACACCTTC.

This chain connects TRBV11-1 to TRBJ1-1, with 7 bases aligning to TRBD1. Germline CDR1 reads SGHAT; CDR2 reads FQDESV (reference sequence). With 1 base clipped from V and 10 bases from J, the junction kept 6 bases outside the gene matches. The CDR3 extends over 13 amino acids. The CDR3 nucleotides read TGTGCCAGCAGCTTAGAACAGGGGAGTCGAGCTTTCTTT. Residues: CASSLEQGSRAFF.

This chain uses TRBV7-9 with TRBJ1-1; D call uncertain. Germline lookup yields CDR1 SEHNR and CDR2 FQNEAQ (reference sequence). This CDR3 region has 13 residues. The ends were cut back, 8 bases at V and 0 bases at J, with 10 bases in the middle. CDR3 in amino acids: CASAQNMNTEAFF. CDR3 nucleotides: TGTGCCAGCGCACAGAATATGAACACTGAAGCTTTCTTT.

This chain joins TRBV5-6 and TRBJ1-6; D gene ambiguous. Germline assignment: CDR1 SGHDT and CDR2 YYEEEE. CDR3 length equals 15 residues. The ends were cut back, 0 bases at V and 9 bases at J, with 13 bases in the middle. CDR3 region: CASSLAGGLSSPLHF. CDR3 DNA sequence: TGTGCCAGCAGCTTGGCCGGAGGGCTTAGTTCACCCCTCCACTTT.

The rearrangement joins TRBV6-4 to TRBJ1-4, with 8 nucleotides matching TRBD1. The CDR3 loop spans 14 amino acids. Germline CDR1 and CDR2: MRHNA and SNTAGT. J was trimmed by 8 bases and V by 3 bases; bases with no gene match: 5. The CDR3 reads CASSDGQGGEKLFF. The DNA for the CDR3 is TGTGCCAGCAGTGATGGACAGGGCGGCGAAAAACTGTTTTTT.

The rearrangement links TRBV28 to TRBJ1-1; a possible D gene is TRBD1 (5 bases). Trimming stripped 7 bases from V and 2 bases from J, with 8 bases between. The CDR3 length is 12 residues. Germline CDR1 MDHEN, CDR2 SYDVKM. CDR3 sequence reads: CASMTVNTEAFF. CDR3 bases: TGTGCCAGCATGACAGTTAACACTGAAGCTTTCTTT.

The genes are TRBV25-1 and TRBJ2-2; TRBD2 matches 11 bases. Per germline, CDR1 MGHDK and CDR2 SYGVNS. CDR3 length: 17 amino acids. Trimming took 4 bases from V and 7 from J; bases not matched to a gene: 11. The CDR3 reads CASSAASGGPQGGELFF. For the CDR3, the DNA is TGTGCCAGCAGTGCGGCTAGCGGGGGGCCCCAGGGCGGGGAGCTGTTTTTT.

The genes are TRBV3-1 (or the pseudogene TRBV3-2) and TRBJ2-7; 15 nucleotides line up with TRBD2. This CDR3 has 15 amino acids. The junction had 3 bases not matched to a gene; V was cut back by 4 bases and J by 5 bases. The germline V gene encodes CDR1 LGHDT and CDR2 YNNKEL (reference sequence). This CDR3 is CASSPGLAGGNEQYF. CDR3 nucleotides: TGTGCCAGCAGCCCGGGACTAGCGGGGGGAAACGAGCAGTACTTC.

V gene TRBV4-2 combines with J gene TRBJ1-6, with D possibly being TRBD1 (5 bases). This CDR3 has 15 amino acids. Between the trimmed V and J ends, which lost 0 bases and 11 bases, there was a span of 14 bases. CDR1 is LGHNA and CDR2 is YNFKEQ in the germline V gene. Here the CDR3 reads CASSQDPGLGAPLHF. The CDR3 region has the DNA TGTGCCAGCAGCCAAGATCCGGGACTCGGTGCACCCCTCCACTTT.

The rearrangement links TRBV19 to TRBJ2-7; 11 bases match TRBD1. This CDR3 is built from 18 residues. V lost 3 bases, J lost 2 bases, and 12 bases stayed unmatched. Germline values: CDR1 LNHDA, CDR2 SQIVND (reference sequence). This CDR3 reads CASSMGTGGFDSAYEQYF. The CDR3 region has the DNA TGTGCCAGTAGTATGGGGACAGGGGGTTTCGATTCTGCCTACGAGCAGTACTTC.

The rearrangement uses TRBV5-4 and TRBJ2-7, with TRBD2 as a possible D gene (5 bases). Per germline, CDR1 SGHNT and CDR2 YYREEE (reference sequence). V was shortened by 1 base and J by 2 bases, with 10 bases between the two germline ends. This CDR3 is built from 14 residues. The CDR3 region has the DNA TGTGCCAGCAGCTTGCAGGACTTGGCCTACGAGCAGTACTTC. This gives the protein CASSLQDLAYEQYF.

The chain recombines TRBV4-2 with TRBJ1-3; 8 bases fit TRBD1. There are 16 residues in the CDR3. Germline loops: CDR1 LGHNA, CDR2 YNFKEQ. After removal of 1 base from V and 3 bases from J, the junction contained 5 bases not matched to a gene. The DNA of the CDR3 is TGTGCCAGCAGCCAAGGCCAGGGGGCAGGTGGAAACACCATATATTTT. Protein sequence: CASSQGQGAGGNTIYF.

This chain connects TRBV5-5 to TRBJ1-2; 7 bases agree with TRBD1. The CDR3 spans 14 residues. Looked up from germline, CDR1 is SGHKS and CDR2 is YYEKEE (reference sequence). With V trimmed by 5 bases and J by 4 bases, 8 bases remained unmatched. DNA of the CDR3: TGTGCCAGCAGACCCACGACAGGGAGCTATGGCTACACCTTC. It specifies CASRPTTGSYGYTF. Filled out from reference TRBV5-5 and TRBJ1-2, the complete variable domain reads DAGVTQSPTHLIKTRGQQVTLRCSPISGHKSVSWYQQVLGQGPQFIFQYYEKEERGRGNFPDRFSARQFPNYSSELNVNALLLGDSALYLCASRPTTGSYGYTFGSGTRLTVV.

The chain is built from TRBV5-6 and TRBJ2-7; possible D gene TRBD1, 6 bases. CDR1 and CDR2 (germline): SGHDT, YYEEEE. V gave up 5 bases and J gave up 0 bases, with 12 bases separating them. This CDR3 has 14 amino acids. The CDR3 here is CASSIRDTSYEQYF. For the CDR3, the DNA is TGTGCCAGCAGTATCCGGGACACCTCCTACGAGCAGTACTTC.

The V call is TRBV6-5, the J call TRBJ2-3, with D hard to call. This CDR3 has 14 residues. V was clipped by 5 bases and J by 4 bases, with 13 bases between them. The germline gives CDR1 MNHEY, CDR2 SVGAGI. CDR3 bases: TGTGCCAGCAGTCCTCCTGGAGTCTCAGATACGCAGTATTTT. It specifies CASSPPGVSDTQYF.

This clone was detected once. V usage is TRBV10-1 and J usage is TRBJ2-2, with no clear D. This CDR3 region has 15 residues. Germline CDR1 WNHNN, CDR2 SYGVQD (reference sequence). Trimming shortened V by 2 bases and J by 6 bases, and 13 bases separated the two germline ends. CDR3 loop: CASSERAPPAGELFF. The CDR3, as DNA: TGCGCCAGCAGTGAGAGAGCTCCCCCCGCCGGGGAGCTGTTTTTT.